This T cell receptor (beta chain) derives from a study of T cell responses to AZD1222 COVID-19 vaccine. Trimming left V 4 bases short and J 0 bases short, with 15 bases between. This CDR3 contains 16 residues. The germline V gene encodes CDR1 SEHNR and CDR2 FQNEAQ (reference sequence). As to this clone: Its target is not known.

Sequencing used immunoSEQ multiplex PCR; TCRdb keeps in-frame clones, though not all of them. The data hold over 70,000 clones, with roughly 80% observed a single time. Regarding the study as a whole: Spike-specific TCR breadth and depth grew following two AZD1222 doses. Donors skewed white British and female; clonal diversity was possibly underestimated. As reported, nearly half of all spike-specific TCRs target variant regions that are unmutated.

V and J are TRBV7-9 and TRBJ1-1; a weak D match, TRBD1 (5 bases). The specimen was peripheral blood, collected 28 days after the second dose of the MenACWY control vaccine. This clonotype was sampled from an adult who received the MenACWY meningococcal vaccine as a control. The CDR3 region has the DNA TGTGCCAGCAGCTCCTGGGACGCGGCTATGAACACTGAAGCTTTCTTT. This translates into CASSSWDAAMNTEAFF. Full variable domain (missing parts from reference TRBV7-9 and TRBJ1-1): DTGVSQNPRHKITKRGQNVTFRCDPISEHNRLYWYRQTLGQGPEFLTYFQNEAQLEKSRLLSDRFSAERPKGSFSTLEIQRTEQGDSAMYLCASSSWDAAMNTEAFFGQGTRLTVV.